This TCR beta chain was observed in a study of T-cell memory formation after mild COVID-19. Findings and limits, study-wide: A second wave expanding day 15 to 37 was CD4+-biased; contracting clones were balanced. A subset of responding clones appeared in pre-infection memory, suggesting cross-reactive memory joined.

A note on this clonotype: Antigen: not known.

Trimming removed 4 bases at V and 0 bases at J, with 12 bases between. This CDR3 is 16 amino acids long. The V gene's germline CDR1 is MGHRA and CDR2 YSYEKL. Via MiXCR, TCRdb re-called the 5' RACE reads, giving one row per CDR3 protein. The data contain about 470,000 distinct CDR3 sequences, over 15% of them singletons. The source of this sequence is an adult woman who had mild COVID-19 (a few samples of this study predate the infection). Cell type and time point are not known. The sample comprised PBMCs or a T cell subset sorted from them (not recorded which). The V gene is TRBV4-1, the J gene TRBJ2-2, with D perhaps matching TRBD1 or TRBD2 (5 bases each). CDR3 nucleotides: TGCGCCAGCAGCCCCGGGGCCAAGTCGAACACCGGGGAGCTGTTTTTT. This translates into CASSPGAKSNTGELFF.